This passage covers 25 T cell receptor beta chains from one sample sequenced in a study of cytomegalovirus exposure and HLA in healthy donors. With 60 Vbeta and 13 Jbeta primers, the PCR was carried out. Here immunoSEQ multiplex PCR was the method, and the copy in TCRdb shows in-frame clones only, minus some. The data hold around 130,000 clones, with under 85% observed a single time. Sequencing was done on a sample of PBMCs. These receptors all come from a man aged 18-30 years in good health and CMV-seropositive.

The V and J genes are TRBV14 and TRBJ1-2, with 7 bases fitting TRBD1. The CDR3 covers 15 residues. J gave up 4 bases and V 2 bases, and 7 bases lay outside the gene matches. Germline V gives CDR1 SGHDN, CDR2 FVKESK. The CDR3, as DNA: TGTGCCAGCAGCCAAACCGGGACAGTGTCCTATGGCTACACCTTC. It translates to CASSQTGTVSYGYTF.

The CDR3, as DNA: TGTGCCAGCAGTGAACTGAACTATGGCTACACCTTC. This translates into CASSELNYGYTF. This chain links TRBV6-5 with TRBJ1-2, with D unclear. V lost 5 bases and J 2 bases, leaving 6 bases between the germline ends. Looked up from germline, CDR1 is MNHEY and CDR2 is SVGAGI. The CDR3 extends over 12 amino acids.

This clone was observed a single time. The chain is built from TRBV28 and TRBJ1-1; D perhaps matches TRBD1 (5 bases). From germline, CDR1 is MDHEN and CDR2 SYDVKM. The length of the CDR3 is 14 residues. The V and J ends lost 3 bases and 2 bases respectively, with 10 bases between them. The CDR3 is CASSFAGRNTEAFF. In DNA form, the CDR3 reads TGTGCCAGCAGTTTTGCAGGGCGTAACACTGAAGCTTTCTTT. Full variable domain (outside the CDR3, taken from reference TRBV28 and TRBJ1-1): DVKVTQSSRYLVKRTGEKVFLECVQDMDHENMFWYRQDPGLGLRLIYFSYDVKMKEKGDIPEGYSVSREKKERFSLILESASTNQTSMYLCASSFAGRNTEAFFGQGTRLTVV.

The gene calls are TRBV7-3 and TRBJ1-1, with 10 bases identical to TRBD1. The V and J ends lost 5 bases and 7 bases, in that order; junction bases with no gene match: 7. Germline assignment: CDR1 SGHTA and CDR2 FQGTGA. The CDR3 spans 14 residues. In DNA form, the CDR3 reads TGTGCCAGCAGCCTTGGACGGACAGGGGGTGAAGCTTTCTTT. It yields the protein CASSLGRTGGEAFF. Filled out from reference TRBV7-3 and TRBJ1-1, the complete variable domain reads GAGVSQTPSNKVTEKGKYVELRCDPISGHTALYWYRQSLGQGPEFLIYFQGTGAADDSGLPNDRFFAVRPEGSVSTLKIQRTERGDSAVYLCASSLGRTGGEAFFGQGTRLTVV.

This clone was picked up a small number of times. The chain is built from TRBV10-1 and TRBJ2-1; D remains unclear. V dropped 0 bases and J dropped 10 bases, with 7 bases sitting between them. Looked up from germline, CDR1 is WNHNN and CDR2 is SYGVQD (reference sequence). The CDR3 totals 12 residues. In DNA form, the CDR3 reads TGCGCCAGCAGTGAGTCGACTGGAGAGCAGTTCTTC. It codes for CASSESTGEQFF.

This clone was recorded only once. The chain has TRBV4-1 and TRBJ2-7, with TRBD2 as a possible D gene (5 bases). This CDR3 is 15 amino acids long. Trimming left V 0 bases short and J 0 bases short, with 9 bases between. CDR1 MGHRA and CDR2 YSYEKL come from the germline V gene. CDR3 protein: CASSQDRGFSYEQYF. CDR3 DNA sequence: TGCGCCAGCAGCCAAGATCGCGGGTTCTCCTACGAGCAGTACTTC.

The CDR3 is CASNLSPLGEGYTF. CDR3 sequence (DNA): TGTGCCAGCAATCTTTCGCCTCTCGGTGAAGGCTACACCTTC. V is TRBV2 and J is TRBJ1-2; the D is unclear. The CDR3 has 14 residues. Germline CDR1 SNHLY, CDR2 FYNNEI. V was cut by 7 bases and J by 8 bases, with 20 bases left in between. Full variable domain (remainder filled in from reference TRBV2 and TRBJ1-2): EPEVTQTPSHQVTQMGQEVILRCVPISNHLYFYWYRQILGQKVEFLVSFYNNEISEKSEIFDDQFSVERPDGSNFTLKIRSTKLEDSAMYFCASNLSPLGEGYTFGSGTRLTVV.

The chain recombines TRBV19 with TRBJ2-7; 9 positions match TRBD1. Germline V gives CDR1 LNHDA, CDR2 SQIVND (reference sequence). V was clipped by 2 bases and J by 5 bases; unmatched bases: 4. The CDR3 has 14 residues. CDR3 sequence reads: CASSIRDRDDEQYF. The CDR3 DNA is TGTGCCAGTAGTATAAGGGACAGGGATGACGAGCAGTACTTC.

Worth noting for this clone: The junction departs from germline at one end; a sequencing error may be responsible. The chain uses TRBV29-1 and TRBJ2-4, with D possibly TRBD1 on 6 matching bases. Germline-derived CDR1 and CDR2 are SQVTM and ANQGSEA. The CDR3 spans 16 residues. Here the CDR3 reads CSVGRFQGLQGNSQYF. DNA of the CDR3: TGCAGCGTTGGGAGATTCCAGGGGCTACAGGGAAACAGTCAGTACTTC.

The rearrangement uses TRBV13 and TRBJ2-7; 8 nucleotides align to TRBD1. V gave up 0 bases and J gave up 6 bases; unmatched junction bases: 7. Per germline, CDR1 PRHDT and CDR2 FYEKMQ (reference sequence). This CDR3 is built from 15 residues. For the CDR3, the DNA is TGTGCCAGCAGCTTAGGGGACAGGGTAGGCTTCGAGCAGTACTTC. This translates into CASSLGDRVGFEQYF.

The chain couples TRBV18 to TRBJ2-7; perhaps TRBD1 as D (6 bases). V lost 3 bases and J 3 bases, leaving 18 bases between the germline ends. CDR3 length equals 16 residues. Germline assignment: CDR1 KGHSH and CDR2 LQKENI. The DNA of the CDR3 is TGTGCCAGCTCACCCGAAGAATGGACAGAACTCTACGAGCAGTACTTC. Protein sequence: CASSPEEWTELYEQYF.

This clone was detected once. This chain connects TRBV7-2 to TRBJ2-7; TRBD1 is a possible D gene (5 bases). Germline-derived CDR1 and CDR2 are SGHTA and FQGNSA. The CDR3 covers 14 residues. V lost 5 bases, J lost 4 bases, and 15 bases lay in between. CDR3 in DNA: TGTGCCAGCAGCACAGACAGATTATTATACGAGCAGTACTTC. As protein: CASSTDRLLYEQYF.

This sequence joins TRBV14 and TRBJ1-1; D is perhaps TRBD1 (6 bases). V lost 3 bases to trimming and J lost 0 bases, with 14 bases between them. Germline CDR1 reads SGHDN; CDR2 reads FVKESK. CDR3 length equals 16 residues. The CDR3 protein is CASSQIRQDMNTEAFF. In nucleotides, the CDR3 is TGTGCCAGCAGCCAGATTCGACAGGATATGAACACTGAAGCTTTCTTT. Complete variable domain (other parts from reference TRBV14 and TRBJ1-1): EAGVTQFPSHSVIEKGQTVTLRCDPISGHDNLYWYRRVMGKEIKFLLHFVKESKQDESGMPNNRFLAERTGGTYSTLKVQPAELEDSGVYFCASSQIRQDMNTEAFFGQGTRLTVV.

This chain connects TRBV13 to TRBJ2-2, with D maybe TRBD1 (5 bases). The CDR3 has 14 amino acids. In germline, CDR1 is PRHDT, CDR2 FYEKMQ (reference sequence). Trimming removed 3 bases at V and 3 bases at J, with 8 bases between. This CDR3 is CASSFGHYTGELFF. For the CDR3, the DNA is TGTGCCAGCAGCTTCGGACACTACACCGGGGAGCTGTTTTTT.

CDR3 sequence: CASSDQGGECTF. The CDR3 DNA sequence: TGTGCCAGCAGTGACCAGGGTGGAGAGTGCACCTTC. This rearrangement joins TRBV25-1 to TRBJ1-2, with a tentative D call TRBD1 (5 bases). The CDR3 has 12 residues. Germline CDR1 reads MGHDK; CDR2 reads SYGVNS. The germline V and J ends were trimmed by 3 bases and 13 bases, with 15 bases remaining between them.

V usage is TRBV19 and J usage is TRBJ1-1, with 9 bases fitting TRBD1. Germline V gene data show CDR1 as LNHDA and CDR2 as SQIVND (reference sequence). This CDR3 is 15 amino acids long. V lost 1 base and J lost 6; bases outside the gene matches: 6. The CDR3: CASSIAAWTGAEAFF. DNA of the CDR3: TGTGCCAGTAGTATAGCCGCTTGGACAGGGGCTGAAGCTTTCTTT.

The CDR3 coding sequence is TGTGCCAGCACTTCCGGGGCCAACGTCCTGACTTTC. Its protein is CASTSGANVLTF. The chain employs TRBV28 and TRBJ2-6; D is undetermined. The CDR3 has 12 amino acids. Per the germline V gene, CDR1 is MDHEN and CDR2 is SYDVKM. The V end was cut by 7 bases, the J end by 4 bases, with 5 bases between.

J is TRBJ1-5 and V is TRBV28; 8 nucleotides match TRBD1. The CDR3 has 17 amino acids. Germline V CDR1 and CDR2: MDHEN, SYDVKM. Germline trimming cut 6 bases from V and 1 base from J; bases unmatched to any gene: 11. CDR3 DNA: TGTGCCAGCAGACGAGTCGGACAGGGACGAAGCAATCAGCCCCAGCATTTT. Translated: CASRRVGQGRSNQPQHF.

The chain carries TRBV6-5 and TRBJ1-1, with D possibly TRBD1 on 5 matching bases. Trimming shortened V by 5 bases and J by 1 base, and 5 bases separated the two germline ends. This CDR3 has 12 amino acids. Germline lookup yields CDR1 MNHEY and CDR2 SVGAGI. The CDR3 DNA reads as TGTGCCAGCAGTACAGGGAACACTGAAGCTTTCTTT. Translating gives CASSTGNTEAFF.

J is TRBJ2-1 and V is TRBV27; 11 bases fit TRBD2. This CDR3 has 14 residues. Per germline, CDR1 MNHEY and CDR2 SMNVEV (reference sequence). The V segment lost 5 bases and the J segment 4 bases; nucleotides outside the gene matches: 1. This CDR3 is CASSLAGGYNEQFF. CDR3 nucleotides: TGTGCCAGCAGTCTAGCGGGGGGATACAATGAGCAGTTCTTC.

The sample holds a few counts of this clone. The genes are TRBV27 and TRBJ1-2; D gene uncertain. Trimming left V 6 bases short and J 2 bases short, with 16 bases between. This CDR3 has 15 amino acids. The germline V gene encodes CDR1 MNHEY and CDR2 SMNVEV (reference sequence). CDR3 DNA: TGTGCCAGCAGCCTCTCCGGGGTAATGAACTATGGCTACACCTTC. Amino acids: CASSLSGVMNYGYTF.

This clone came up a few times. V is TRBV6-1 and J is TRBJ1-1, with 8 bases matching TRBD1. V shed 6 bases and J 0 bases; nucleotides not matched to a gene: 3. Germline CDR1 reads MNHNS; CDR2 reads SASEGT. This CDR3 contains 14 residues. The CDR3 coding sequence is TGTGCCAGCAGAGGGACAGGCTTGAACACTGAAGCTTTCTTT. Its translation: CASRGTGLNTEAFF.

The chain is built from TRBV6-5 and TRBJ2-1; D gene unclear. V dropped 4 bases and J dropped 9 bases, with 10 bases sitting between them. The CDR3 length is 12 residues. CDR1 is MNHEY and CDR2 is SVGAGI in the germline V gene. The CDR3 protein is CASSSPLAEQFF. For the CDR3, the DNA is TGTGCCAGCAGTTCCCCTTTGGCTGAGCAGTTCTTC.

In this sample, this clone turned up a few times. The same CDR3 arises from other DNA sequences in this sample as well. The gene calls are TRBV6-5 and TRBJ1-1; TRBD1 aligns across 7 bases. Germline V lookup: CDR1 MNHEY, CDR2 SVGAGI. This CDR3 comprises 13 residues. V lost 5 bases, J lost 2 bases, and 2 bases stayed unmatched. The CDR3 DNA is TGTGCCAGCAGTGACAGGGAAAACACTGAAGCTTTCTTT. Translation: CASSDRENTEAFF.

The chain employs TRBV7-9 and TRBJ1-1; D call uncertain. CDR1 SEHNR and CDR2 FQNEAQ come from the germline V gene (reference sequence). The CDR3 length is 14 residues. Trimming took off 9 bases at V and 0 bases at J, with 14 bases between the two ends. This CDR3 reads CASTVLGVNTEAFF. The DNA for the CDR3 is TGTGCCAGTACGGTCCTCGGTGTGAACACTGAAGCTTTCTTT.